This is a list of T cell receptor beta chains from one sample in a study of T-cell memory formation after mild COVID-19. TCRdb reprocessed the 5' RACE reads with MiXCR, giving one entry per CDR3 protein. The sample includes hundreds of thousands of distinct CDR3 sequences, 20% to 25% of them seen just once. The specimen sequenced was PBMCs or a T cell subset sorted from them (not recorded which). These TCRs come from an adult woman who had mild COVID-19 (a few samples of this study predate the infection). Cell type and time point are not known. Both conserved end residues are part of each CDR3. D genes are given only for firm matches. The size of a clone is reported for some rows only, either as once, few or many, or as a class for expanded clones.

TRBD1	TRBV7-6	TRBJ2-3	-	CASTLGTELPDTQYF	TGTGCCAGCACCCTAGGGACAGAGCTCCCAGATACGCAGTATTTT
TRBD2	TRBV4-3	TRBJ2-2	few	CASTPLAGGTNTGELFF	TGCGCCAGCACCCCACTGGCGGGAGGGACGAACACCGGGGAGCTGTTTTTT
-	TRBV29-1	TRBJ1-1	-	CSVEEKKRGQAFF	TGCAGCGTTGAAGAAAAAAAACGGGGTCAAGCTTTCTTT
-	TRBV2	TRBJ1-1	few	CASSEYRGAFF	TGTGCCAGCAGTGAATACCGGGGGGCTTTCTTT
-	TRBV12-3/TRBV12-4	TRBJ2-7	few	CASTPSGTSYEQYF	TGTGCCAGCACCCCCTCCGGGACCTCCTACGAGCAGTACTTC
-	TRBV29-1	TRBJ1-5	-	CSVGDGVLRPQHF	TGCAGCGTTGGAGACGGTGTGTTACGGCCCCAGCATTTT
TRBD2	TRBV3-1	TRBJ2-2	-	CASSQGGLAFSRELFF	TGTGCCAGCAGCCAAGGAGGACTAGCCTTTTCGAGGGAGCTGTTTTTT
-	TRBV9	TRBJ2-3	-	CASSPDRRPRDTQYF	TGTGCCAGCAGCCCCGACAGGCGCCCGAGAGATACGCAGTATTTT
TRBD1	TRBV7-3	TRBJ1-2	few	CASSSQGARGYTF	TGTGCCAGCAGCTCCCAGGGGGCGCGCGGCTACACCTTC
-	TRBV15	TRBJ1-4	many	CATSRDPGTAAMGELFF	TGTGCCACCAGCAGAGATCCCGGGACGGCGGCTATGGGAGAACTGTTTTTT
TRBD1	TRBV6-6	TRBJ1-1	few	CASSYDRGRVFVNTEAFF	TGTGCCAGCAGTTACGACAGGGGCCGAGTGTTCGTGAACACTGAAGCTTTCTTT
TRBD2	TRBV5-1	TRBJ2-2	-	CASSLGTSGMNTGELFF	TGCGCCAGCAGCTTGGGGACTAGCGGGATGAACACCGGGGAGCTGTTTTTT
TRBD1	TRBV5-1	TRBJ2-7	-	CASSAGGGSYEQYF	TGCGCCAGCAGCGCAGGGGGCGGCTCCTACGAGCAGTACTTC
-	TRBV6-5	TRBJ1-4	-	CASSYFPTSNEKLFF	TGTGCCAGCAGTTACTTCCCAACCTCGAATGAAAAACTGTTTTTT
TRBD1	TRBV10-3	TRBJ1-1	-	CAISPRTGGRTEAFF	TGTGCCATCAGTCCCAGGACAGGGGGAAGAACTGAAGCTTTCTTT
TRBD1	TRBV11-2	TRBJ1-1	-	CASSLGQGYMNTEAFF	TGTGCCAGCAGCTTGGGACAGGGGTACATGAACACTGAAGCTTTCTTT
-	TRBV7-9	TRBJ2-5	-	CASSLVTGGAQETQYF	TGTGCCAGCAGCTTAGTAACAGGAGGAGCCCAAGAGACCCAGTACTTC
-	TRBV4-1	TRBJ1-5	few	CASSQGLRGPPWSNQPQHF	TGCGCCAGCAGCCAAGGCCTGCGGGGTCCCCCCTGGAGCAATCAGCCCCAGCATTTT
-	TRBV5-1	TRBJ1-1	-	CASSFAFGHLGTEAFF	TGCGCCAGCAGCTTTGCTTTCGGGCACTTGGGCACTGAAGCTTTCTTT
-	TRBV3-1	TRBJ1-3	few	CASSQRWGTGNTIYF	TGTGCCAGCAGCCAACGGTGGGGAACTGGAAACACCATATATTTT
TRBD1	TRBV12-3/TRBV12-4	TRBJ1-2	-	CASRVTGGFYTF	TGTGCCAGCAGGGTGACAGGGGGTTTCTACACCTTC
-	TRBV2	TRBJ1-1	-	CASRSRGVNTEAFF	TGTGCCAGCAGGAGTAGAGGGGTGAACACTGAAGCTTTCTTT
TRBD2	TRBV15	TRBJ2-3	-	CATSRALGTTADTDTQYF	TGTGCCACCAGCAGAGCCTTGGGGACTACGGCCGACACAGATACGCAGTATTTT
TRBD2	TRBV5-4	TRBJ2-2	many	CASSLGGLGLNTGELFF	TGTGCCAGCAGCTTGGGGGGACTAGGGCTAAACACCGGGGAGCTGTTTTTT
-	TRBV7-2	TRBJ1-1	-	CASSPPERVGTEAFF	TGTGCCAGCAGCCCGCCAGAGCGGGTCGGGACTGAAGCTTTCTTT
-	TRBV4-3	TRBJ2-3	-	CASSQSTVTDTQYF	TGCGCCAGCAGCCAATCTACGGTTACAGATACGCAGTATTTT
-	TRBV12-3/TRBV12-4	TRBJ2-5	-	CASSLASGTSGETQYF	TGTGCCAGCAGTTTAGCCTCCGGGACCTCGGGAGAGACCCAGTACTTC
-	TRBV5-1	TRBJ1-1	-	CASMAGPTEAFF	TGCGCCAGCATGGCAGGGCCCACTGAAGCTTTCTTT
-	TRBV7-3	TRBJ2-2	-	CASSLVGAANTGELFF	TGTGCCAGCAGCTTAGTGGGGGCCGCGAACACCGGGGAGCTGTTTTTT
-	TRBV4-1	TRBJ1-1	few	CASSQVYGGRTEAFF	TGCGCCAGCAGCCAAGTCTATGGGGGTCGGACTGAAGCTTTCTTT
TRBD2	TRBV15	TRBJ2-7	few	CATSEREGYEQYF	TGTGCCACCAGTGAGAGGGAGGGTTACGAGCAGTACTTC
-	TRBV4-1	TRBJ1-6	-	CASRPAPRGTSNSPLHF	TGCGCCAGCAGGCCAGCCCCTCGTGGGACCTCAAATTCACCCCTCCACTTT
-	TRBV7-2	TRBJ2-5	-	CASSLTASESQYF	TGTGCCAGCAGCTTGACAGCTAGTGAGTCCCAGTACTTC
TRBD1	TRBV30	TRBJ2-7	-	CAWSPPGTGSSYEQYF	TGTGCCTGGAGTCCTCCCGGGACAGGGAGCTCCTACGAGCAGTACTTC
-	TRBV2	TRBJ2-1	-	CASSGGKLFVEQFF	TGTGCCAGCAGTGGGGGAAAATTATTCGTGGAGCAGTTCTTC
-	TRBV3-1	TRBJ1-3	-	CASSQVTLYSGNTIYF	TGTGCCAGCAGCCAAGTAACCCTTTACTCTGGAAACACCATATATTTT
-	TRBV5-4	TRBJ1-6	-	CASSQILQGGHNSPLHF	TGTGCCAGCAGCCAAATCCTACAGGGCGGGCATAATTCACCCCTCCACTTT
-	TRBV12-3/TRBV12-4	TRBJ1-2	-	CASSSQDYSQDGYTF	TGTGCCAGCAGTTCCCAAGACTACTCCCAGGACGGCTACACCTTC
-	TRBV30	TRBJ2-2	-	CAWSVRLLGGHTGELFF	TGTGCCTGGAGTGTACGGCTCTTGGGGGGCCACACCGGGGAGCTGTTTTTT